A single sample is the source of the 5 T cell receptor beta chains below, sequenced in a study of blood T cell repertoires in COVID-19. The data were produced by immunoSEQ multiplex PCR, yet TCRdb's version contains in-frame clones alone and is incomplete. Of a few hundred thousand clones listed, roughly nine tenths are singletons. The sequenced sample consisted of PBMCs or T cells enriched from blood (not recorded which). These receptors all come from a man between 18 and 35 years old who had recovered from COVID-19.

V gene TRBV5-1 combines with J gene TRBJ1-2, with a tentative D call TRBD1 (5 bases). Per germline, CDR1 SGHRS and CDR2 YFSETQ. The CDR3 totals 13 residues. V was shortened by 7 bases and J by 3 bases, with 13 bases between the two germline ends. The CDR3 region has the DNA TGCGCCAGCCGATGGGGCAGCGACTATGGCTACACCTTC. Its translation is CASRWGSDYGYTF.

This clone appeared a single time. The V call is TRBV9, the J call TRBJ2-4; no definite D call. Germline loops: CDR1 SGDLS, CDR2 YYNGEE. There are 16 residues in the CDR3. Deletions cut 1 base from V and 0 bases from J, with 11 bases between. The CDR3 loop reads CASSVQVLIAKNIQYF. The CDR3 DNA is TGTGCCAGCAGCGTACAGGTCTTAATAGCCAAAAACATTCAGTACTTC.

The chain employs TRBV5-4 and TRBJ1-3; no clear D gene. V lost 1 base, J lost 0 bases, and 11 bases lay in between. The germline gives CDR1 SGHNT, CDR2 YYREEE (reference sequence). CDR3 size: 16 residues. The CDR3 reads CASSLKTISSGNTIYF. The DNA of the CDR3 is TGTGCCAGCAGCTTGAAGACAATCAGCTCTGGAAACACCATATATTTT.

J is TRBJ2-1 and V is TRBV28; 9 bases agree with TRBD1. The V gene end was trimmed by 4 bases and the J gene end by 1 base; junction bases not matched to a gene: 5. CDR3 length: 16 amino acids. Germline V gene sequence: CDR1 MDHEN, CDR2 SYDVKM. CDR3 sequence reads: CASSSGTGRSYNEQFF. The CDR3, as DNA: TGTGCCAGCAGTTCTGGGACAGGGCGTTCCTACAATGAGCAGTTCTTC. Full variable domain (rest looked up from reference TRBV28 and TRBJ2-1): DVKVTQSSRYLVKRTGEKVFLECVQDMDHENMFWYRQDPGLGLRLIYFSYDVKMKEKGDIPEGYSVSREKKERFSLILESASTNQTSMYLCASSSGTGRSYNEQFFGPGTRLTVL.

The chain has TRBV29-1 and TRBJ1-1; 7 bases fit TRBD1. V lost 4 bases and J lost 7; bases outside the gene matches: 3. The CDR3 spans 11 residues. The germline CDR1 and CDR2 sequences are SQVTM and ANQGSEA. The CDR3: CSVVGTVEAFF. The DNA for the CDR3 is TGCAGCGTTGTAGGGACAGTTGAAGCTTTCTTT.